This is a list of T cell receptor beta chains from one sample in a study of cytomegalovirus exposure and HLA in healthy donors. Produced via immunoSEQ multiplex PCR; TCRdb's table is partial and in-frame only. The table includes approximately 160,000 clones, over 70% detected once. The sample comprised PBMCs. The receptors come from a woman in her 40s in good health and CMV-seropositive. Both conserved end residues are part of each CDR3. The D gene is left open where the match is weak. A row's size may be missing; if present it is once, few, many or a size class.

size: -; V: TRBV27; D: TRBD1; J: TRBJ1-1; CDR3: CASSFANRGHTEAFF; DNA: TGTGCCAGCAGTTTCGCAAACAGGGGGCACACTGAAGCTTTCTTT
size: -; V: TRBV6-7; D: -; J: TRBJ1-1; CDR3: CASSPSGGTEAFF; DNA: TGTGCCAGCAGTCCTTCGGGGGGCACTGAAGCTTTCTTT
size: -; V: TRBV4-1; D: -; J: TRBJ1-6; CDR3: CASSQDRGNSPLHF; DNA: TGCGCCAGCAGCCAAGATCGGGGGAATTCACCCCTCCACTTT
size: -; V: TRBV6-5; D: -; J: TRBJ1-4; CDR3: CASSPLQGWNEKLFF; DNA: TGTGCCAGCAGCCCACTACAGGGTTGGAATGAAAAACTGTTTTTT
size: -; V: TRBV6-5; D: TRBD1; J: TRBJ2-2; CDR3: CASRDRATGELFF; DNA: TGTGCCAGCCGCGACAGGGCCACCGGGGAGCTGTTTTTT
size: -; V: TRBV2; D: TRBD1; J: TRBJ1-1; CDR3: CASTRDRGRVGNTEAFF; DNA: TGTGCCAGCACCCGGGACAGGGGGCGAGTGGGGAACACTGAAGCTTTCTTT
size: -; V: TRBV5-1; D: TRBD1; J: TRBJ2-3; CDR3: CASTVDRVRDTQYF; DNA: TGCGCCAGCACCGTGGACAGGGTACGAGATACGCAGTATTTT
size: -; V: TRBV28; D: -; J: TRBJ1-1; CDR3: CASTITVNTEAFF; DNA: TGTGCCAGCACAATAACAGTGAACACTGAAGCTTTCTTT
size: -; V: TRBV5-1; D: -; J: TRBJ2-5; CDR3: CASSLGAQETQYF; DNA: TGCGCCAGCTCGTTGGGAGCTCAAGAGACCCAGTACTTC
size: -; V: TRBV5-5; D: -; J: TRBJ1-6; CDR3: CASSFDSLNSPLHF; DNA: TGTGCCAGCAGCTTCGACAGTTTGAATTCACCCCTCCACTTT
size: few; V: TRBV9; D: TRBD1; J: TRBJ1-5; CDR3: CASSGDSWEPQHF; DNA: TGTGCCAGCAGTGGGGACAGTTGGGAGCCCCAGCATTTT
size: once; V: TRBV7-6; D: -; J: TRBJ2-2; CDR3: CASGTNRNTGELFF; DNA: TGTGCCAGCGGAACCAACAGGAACACCGGGGAGCTGTTTTTT
size: few; V: TRBV28; D: -; J: TRBJ1-2; CDR3: CASSSGVYYGYTF; DNA: TGTGCCAGCAGTTCCGGGGTTTACTATGGCTACACCTTC
size: few; V: TRBV4-2; D: TRBD1; J: TRBJ1-3; CDR3: CASSQDGTGTGNTIYF; DNA: TGTGCCAGCAGCCAAGATGGGACAGGGACTGGAAACACCATATATTTT
size: -; V: TRBV27; D: TRBD1; J: TRBJ1-2; CDR3: CASRGTASYSAYGYTF; DNA: TGTGCCAGCAGGGGGACAGCATCATATAGCGCCTATGGCTACACCTTC
size: -; V: TRBV28; D: -; J: TRBJ1-2; CDR3: CASSLLQAVNYGYTF; DNA: TGTGCCAGCAGTTTATTACAGGCTGTTAACTATGGCTACACCTTC
size: once; V: TRBV5-5; D: -; J: TRBJ1-3; CDR3: CASSLSGSSGNTIYF; DNA: TGTGCCAGCAGCTTGTCAGGCAGCTCTGGAAACACCATATATTTT
size: -; V: TRBV6-1; D: -; J: TRBJ2-2; CDR3: CASSKTEMTGELFF; DNA: TGTGCCAGCAGTAAGACAGAAATGACCGGGGAGCTGTTTTTT
size: -; V: TRBV7-8; D: -; J: TRBJ2-6; CDR3: CALSGAASGANGLTF; DNA: TGTGCCCTCTCAGGGGCGGCCTCTGGGGCCAACGGCCTGACTTTC
size: -; V: TRBV2; D: -; J: TRBJ1-1; CDR3: CASQVSGLLNTEAFF; DNA: TGTGCCAGCCAAGTGTCAGGGCTATTGAACACTGAAGCTTTCTTT
size: -; V: TRBV6-1; D: TRBD1; J: TRBJ2-2; CDR3: CASSGQGNTGELFF; DNA: TGTGCCAGCAGCGGACAGGGTAACACCGGGGAGCTGTTTTTT
size: -; V: TRBV5-5; D: TRBD1; J: TRBJ2-6; CDR3: CASSRDRAGANVLTF; DNA: TGTGCCAGCAGCAGGGACAGGGCTGGGGCCAACGTCCTGACTTTC
size: -; V: TRBV6-1; D: -; J: TRBJ2-3; CDR3: CASSEKLSAGVGTDTQYF; DNA: TGTGCCAGCAGTGAAAAACTCAGCGCCGGGGTTGGCACAGATACGCAGTATTTT
size: few; V: TRBV7-2; D: -; J: TRBJ2-5; CDR3: CASSEQGGYQETQYF; DNA: TGTGCCAGCAGCGAACAGGGGGGGTACCAAGAGACCCAGTACTTC
size: -; V: TRBV7-9; D: -; J: TRBJ1-2; CDR3: CSSSSTGLGYTF; DNA: TGTTCCAGCAGCTCAACAGGGTTGGGCTACACCTTC
size: few; V: TRBV6-1; D: -; J: TRBJ1-4; CDR3: CASRVTAGAEKLFF; DNA: TGTGCCAGCAGGGTTACGGCAGGGGCTGAAAAACTGTTTTTT
size: -; V: TRBV18; D: -; J: TRBJ2-7; CDR3: CASSPNHLRASYEQYF; DNA: TGTGCCAGCTCACCCAATCACCTGCGGGCCTCCTACGAGCAGTACTTC
size: -; V: TRBV7-9; D: -; J: TRBJ2-5; CDR3: CASSSSGALETQYF; DNA: TGTGCCAGCAGCTCATCCGGTGCGTTGGAGACCCAGTACTTC
size: -; V: TRBV5-1; D: TRBD2; J: TRBJ2-1; CDR3: CASSWVASGGQYNEQFF; DNA: TGCGCCAGCAGCTGGGTCGCTAGCGGGGGCCAATACAATGAGCAGTTCTTC
size: -; V: TRBV29-1; D: -; J: TRBJ2-2; CDR3: CSVGTQGNGELFF; DNA: TGCAGCGTTGGTACGCAGGGAAACGGGGAGCTGTTTTTT
size: -; V: TRBV19; D: -; J: TRBJ1-5; CDR3: CASSISYYQPQHF; DNA: TGTGCCAGTAGTATTTCGTATTATCAGCCCCAGCATTTT
size: -; V: TRBV5-1; D: TRBD2; J: TRBJ2-5; CDR3: CASSPVRAGGETQYF; DNA: TGCGCCAGCAGCCCCGTGCGGGCGGGGGGAGAGACCCAGTACTTC
size: -; V: TRBV25-1; D: TRBD1; J: TRBJ1-1; CDR3: CASSGTDRAEAFF; DNA: TGTGCCAGCAGTGGCACGGACAGGGCTGAAGCTTTCTTT
size: -; V: TRBV11-2; D: TRBD1; J: TRBJ2-3; CDR3: CATNQGDRGLLDTQYF; DNA: TGTGCCACCAACCAGGGGGACAGGGGGCTCTTGGATACGCAGTATTTT
size: -; V: TRBV5-1; D: -; J: TRBJ2-1; CDR3: CASSPARWNEQFF; DNA: TGCGCCAGCAGCCCGGCCAGGTGGAATGAGCAGTTCTTC